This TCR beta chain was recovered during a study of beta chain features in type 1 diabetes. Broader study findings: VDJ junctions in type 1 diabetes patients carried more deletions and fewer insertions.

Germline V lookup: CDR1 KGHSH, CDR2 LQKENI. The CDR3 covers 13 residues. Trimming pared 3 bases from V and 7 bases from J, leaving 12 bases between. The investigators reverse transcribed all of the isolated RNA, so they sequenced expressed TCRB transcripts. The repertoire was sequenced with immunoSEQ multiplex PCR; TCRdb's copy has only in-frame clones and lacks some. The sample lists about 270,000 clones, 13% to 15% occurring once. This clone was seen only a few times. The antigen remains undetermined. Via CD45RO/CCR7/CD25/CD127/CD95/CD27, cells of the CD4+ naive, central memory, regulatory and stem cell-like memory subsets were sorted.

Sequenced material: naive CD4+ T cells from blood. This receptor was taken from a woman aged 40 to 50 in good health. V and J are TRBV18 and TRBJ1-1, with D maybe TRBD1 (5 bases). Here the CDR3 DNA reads TGTGCCAGCTCACCTGACAGTGGACGTGAAGCTTTCTTT. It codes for CASSPDSGREAFF.